The next 23 T cell receptor beta chains were all read from a single sample in a study of cytomegalovirus exposure and HLA in healthy donors. Sequencing was performed with immunoSEQ multiplex PCR; in TCRdb, only in-frame clones are kept and a portion is missing. In the table there are about 130,000 clones, approximately 90% of which are singletons. Sequenced: PBMCs. Receptor source: a woman aged 25 to 39 in good health and CMV-seropositive.

The chain carries TRBV20-1 and TRBJ2-7; possibly TRBD2 for D (5 bases). Germline CDR1 and CDR2: DFQATT and SNEGSKA (reference sequence). There are 10 residues in the CDR3. The CDR3 coding sequence is TGCAGGGTAGGAGGCGAGTGGCAGTACTTC. Residues: CRVGGEWQYF.

CDR3 in amino acids: CASSSSTGGYVEAFF. The CDR3 DNA reads TGTGCCAGCAGTTCCTCCACAGGGGGGTATGTCGAAGCTTTCTTT. The chain is built from TRBV25-1 and TRBJ1-1; 8 bases match TRBD1. The length of the CDR3 is 15 residues. J gave up 8 bases and V 5 bases, and 13 bases lay outside the gene matches. CDR1 and CDR2 (germline): MGHDK, SYGVNS.

This sequence joins TRBV14 and TRBJ1-1, with D tentatively TRBD1 (5 bases). This CDR3 is 12 amino acids long. Trimming pared 5 bases from V and 6 bases from J, leaving 10 bases between. Germline assignment: CDR1 SGHDN and CDR2 FVKESK. The CDR3 loop is CASSNGGAEAFF. Written as DNA, the CDR3 is TGTGCCAGCAGCAACGGGGGGGCTGAAGCTTTCTTT.

Concerning this clone itself: The limits of the CDR3 on the DNA are not certain, so only TCRdb's listed CDR3 is given. The chain uses TRBV6-1 and TRBJ1-2. Germline V gives CDR1 MNHNS, CDR2 SASEGT. The CDR3 spans 12 amino acids, including both terminal residues. The chain's CDR3 is CASSPLWEGYTF.

The chain links TRBV5-1 to TRBJ1-4; 9 bases line up with TRBD1. Per germline, CDR1 SGHRS and CDR2 YFSETQ. Trimming removed 4 bases from V and 6 bases from J; junction bases left unmatched: 10. This CDR3 has 16 amino acids. As DNA, the CDR3 is TGCGCCAGCAGCCTAGGAGCGGGACAGGGCTATGAAAAACTGTTTTTT. It encodes CASSLGAGQGYEKLFF. The full variable domain, with the rest looked up from reference TRBV5-1 and TRBJ1-4, is KAGVTQTPRYLIKTRGQQVTLSCSPISGHRSVSWYQQTPGQGLQFLFEYFSETQRNKGNFPGRFSGRQFSNSRSEMNVSTLELGDSALYLCASSLGAGQGYEKLFFGSGTQLSVL.

The chain links TRBV13 to TRBJ1-1; weak D call: TRBD1 (5 bases). Trimming left V 3 bases short and J 0 bases short, with 11 bases between. Germline lookup yields CDR1 PRHDT and CDR2 FYEKMQ (reference sequence). The CDR3 length is 15 residues. Written as DNA, the CDR3 is TGTGCCAGCAGCTTCGACAGAACTTTGAACACTGAAGCTTTCTTT. Protein sequence: CASSFDRTLNTEAFF.

This CDR3 is CASSLVQGYGYTF. The CDR3 DNA follows: TGTGCCAGCAGCTTAGTACAGGGCTATGGCTACACCTTC. The J gene is TRBJ1-2, the V gene TRBV7-2; D is possibly TRBD1 (6 bases). Germline V gene data show CDR1 as SGHTA and CDR2 as FQGNSA. The CDR3 is 13 residues long. Trimming took 1 base from V and 4 from J, leaving 7 bases between them.

CDR3 region: CASSSPSGDYEQYF. Written as DNA, the CDR3 is TGTGCCAGCAGTTCCCCTAGCGGAGACTACGAGCAGTACTTC. The chain links TRBV28 to TRBJ2-7; 7 positions match TRBD2. V gave up 4 bases and J gave up 3 bases; unmatched junction bases: 6. Germline assignment: CDR1 MDHEN and CDR2 SYDVKM. The CDR3 length is 14 residues.

The gene calls are TRBV2 and TRBJ1-5; 7 bases agree with TRBD1. The ends lost 5 bases at V and 3 bases at J; junction bases unmatched: 10. The CDR3 loop spans 16 amino acids. The germline CDR1 and CDR2 sequences are SNHLY and FYNNEI. DNA of the CDR3: TGTGCCAGCAGTAACGTGGGACAGACCTTCAATCAGCCCCAGCATTTT. Translation: CASSNVGQTFNQPQHF.

The chain links TRBV7-5 to TRBJ2-7; TRBD2 reflects the table's D call only, with no check against the DNA. TRBV7-5 is assigned pseudogene status. CDR3 size: 14 residues. The DNA of the CDR3 is TGTGTCAGAAGCTCACCTAGTCGCGCGCTAGAGCAGTACTTC. It yields the protein CVRSSPSRALEQYF.

This chain joins TRBV9 and TRBJ1-3; D unresolved. Germline V lookup: CDR1 SGDLS, CDR2 YYNGEE. V shed 4 bases and J shed 0 bases, with 20 bases lying between them. This CDR3 has 18 residues. CDR3 DNA sequence: TGTGCCAGCAGCCCTTATCAGGAGGCCTTAAGCTCTGGAAACACCATATATTTT. Translating it yields CASSPYQEALSSGNTIYF. Full variable domain (rest looked up from reference TRBV9 and TRBJ1-3): DSGVTQTPKHLITATGQRVTLRCSPRSGDLSVYWYQQSLDQGLQFLIQYYNGEERAKGNILERFSAQQFPDLHSELNLSSLELGDSALYFCASSPYQEALSSGNTIYFGEGSWLTVV.

This chain links TRBV6-1 with TRBJ2-7; 9 bases map to TRBD1. The trim removed 6 bases at V and 4 bases at J, leaving 7 bases unmatched. The V gene's germline CDR1 is MNHNS and CDR2 SASEGT. There are 14 residues in the CDR3. The CDR3 coding sequence is TGTGCCAGCAGCTCCACGACAGGGGGTTACGAGCAGTACTTC. Encoded protein: CASSSTTGGYEQYF.

This chain joins TRBV7-9 and TRBJ2-7; 10 bases agree with TRBD2. The V gene's germline CDR1 is SEHNR and CDR2 FQNEAQ (reference sequence). V lost 5 bases to trimming and J lost 5 bases; unmatched junction nucleotides: 9. The CDR3 has 15 amino acids. The CDR3 DNA reads as TGTGCCAGCAGCCTACCGGGGCTAGCGGGAGACGAGCAGTACTTC. Protein sequence: CASSLPGLAGDEQYF.

V and J are TRBV4-1 and TRBJ2-2, with TRBD2 identical over 9 bases. V shed 1 base, J shed 6 bases, and the junction held 6 bases outside the gene matches. The CDR3 sequence is 16 residues long. From germline, CDR1 is MGHRA and CDR2 YSYEKL. For the CDR3, the DNA is TGCGCCAGCAGCCAAGTAGTTAGCGGGAGTGCCGGGGAGCTGTTTTTT. This gives the protein CASSQVVSGSAGELFF.

This rearrangement joins TRBV28 to TRBJ1-3; 7 bases agree with TRBD1. CDR1 is MDHEN and CDR2 is SYDVKM in the germline V gene. The CDR3 runs 14 residues. V lost 3 bases to trimming and J lost 2 bases; unmatched junction nucleotides: 1. CDR3 protein: CASSFDRAGNTIYF. In DNA, the CDR3 is TGTGCCAGCAGTTTCGACAGGGCTGGAAACACCATATATTTT.

This clone was counted a single time. This chain connects TRBV4-1 to TRBJ1-1, with D hard to call. The CDR3 has 13 residues. Germline CDR1 and CDR2: MGHRA and YSYEKL. Trimming shortened V by 1 base and J by 4 bases, and 7 bases separated the two germline ends. The DNA for the CDR3 is TGCGCCAGCAGCCAAGGAGGGAGCACTGAAGCTTTCTTT. Protein: CASSQGGSTEAFF.

This chain joins TRBV29-1 and TRBJ1-2; 12 nucleotides match TRBD1. Germline CDR1 SQVTM, CDR2 ANQGSEA. The J segment lost 6 bases and the V segment lost 8 bases, leaving 7 bases of the junction unmatched. CDR3 size: 13 residues. The CDR3, as DNA: TGCAGCACCTGGGACAGGGGGCCCCATGGCTACACCTTC. As protein: CSTWDRGPHGYTF.

This chain connects TRBV5-1 to TRBJ2-4; no clear D gene. CDR1 and CDR2 from the germline V gene are SGHRS and YFSETQ. CDR3 length: 16 amino acids. Trimming stripped 4 bases from V and 0 bases from J, with 14 bases between. DNA of the CDR3: TGCGCCAGCAGCCTGGGGTTAGCACTAGCCAAAAACATTCAGTACTTC. This codes for CASSLGLALAKNIQYF.

This rearrangement joins TRBV28 to TRBJ2-7; 7 bases agree with TRBD1. CDR1 is MDHEN, CDR2 SYDVKM, per germline. The CDR3 is 15 residues long. V lost 0 bases, J lost 3 bases, and 5 bases stayed unmatched. The CDR3 region is CASSLWRQGNYEQYF. CDR3 coding DNA: TGTGCCAGCAGTTTATGGCGACAGGGAAACTACGAGCAGTACTTC. The full variable domain, its missing parts supplied by reference TRBV28 and TRBJ2-7, is DVKVTQSSRYLVKRTGEKVFLECVQDMDHENMFWYRQDPGLGLRLIYFSYDVKMKEKGDIPEGYSVSREKKERFSLILESASTNQTSMYLCASSLWRQGNYEQYFGPGTRLTVT.

This chain uses TRBV10-2 with TRBJ2-7; perhaps TRBD2 as D (6 bases). CDR1 is WSHSY and CDR2 is SAAADI in the germline V gene. Trimming took 2 bases from V and 7 from J, leaving 9 bases between them. The CDR3 is made up of 12 amino acids. CDR3 DNA sequence: TGCGCCAGCAGTGAGGGGGGACTTGAGCAGTACTTC. Amino acids: CASSEGGLEQYF.

The V gene is TRBV28, the J gene TRBJ2-2, with 11 bases aligning to TRBD1. Germline CDR1 reads MDHEN; CDR2 reads SYDVKM. Unmatched junction bases numbered 3, after V lost 4 bases and J lost 5 bases. The CDR3 has 15 amino acids. The CDR3 loop is CASSSGQGATGELFF. In DNA form, the CDR3 reads TGTGCCAGCAGTTCCGGACAGGGGGCGACCGGGGAGCTGTTTTTT.

The chain carries TRBV7-2 and TRBJ1-1; D is ambiguous. CDR3 size: 13 residues. Germline CDR1 SGHTA, CDR2 FQGNSA. V was cut by 1 base and J by 5 bases, with 8 bases left in between. The CDR3 region is CASSLERETEAFF. The CDR3 coding sequence is TGTGCCAGCAGCTTAGAGAGGGAAACTGAAGCTTTCTTT.

This sequence joins TRBV6-1 and TRBJ2-3; 8 positions match TRBD1. Germline V gene data show CDR1 as MNHNS and CDR2 as SASEGT. The CDR3 has 16 amino acids. The V and J ends lost 6 bases and 2 bases, in that order; junction bases with no gene match: 10. This chain's CDR3 is CASRERQGTNTDTQYF. CDR3 nucleotides: TGTGCCAGCAGGGAAAGACAGGGGACCAACACAGATACGCAGTATTTT.